This T cell receptor beta chain was sequenced in a study of neurological immune-mediated disorders. Looking at the study overall: Multiple sclerosis patients (n of about 35) included roughly 30 with relapsing-remitting and 3 with secondary progressive disease. Points from the study as a whole: It was the repertoires of 18 of 34 multiple sclerosis patients that phylogenetic grouping placed in one related-CDR3 cluster, which is a possible signature.

This clonotype showed up many times. Its cognate antigen is unknown. Unsorted libraries were prepared from 2 million PBMCs that had been stored at -80 C. Germline assignment: CDR1 SGHRS and CDR2 YFSETQ. J gave up 6 bases and V 4 bases, and 8 bases lay outside the gene matches. The CDR3 is made up of 14 amino acids. Template-switch 5'RACE cDNA synthesis added a 10-nucleotide unique molecular identifier. TCRdb used MiXCR to reprocess the 5' RACE reads, holding one entry per CDR3 protein. The sample gives tens of thousands of distinct CDR3 sequences, 3.7% of which show up once; under 2.5% is in the top ten.

This sequence originates from a woman aged 50 to 60 with multiple sclerosis. This rearrangement joins TRBV5-1 to TRBJ2-3; 7 bases are shared with TRBD1. Sequenced input: PBMCs. For the CDR3, the DNA is TGCGCCAGCAGCCAGGGACAGAGCCTTGATACGCAGTATTTT. Protein sequence: CASSQGQSLDTQYF.